This entry lists 6 T cell receptor beta chains sequenced from one sample in a study of cytomegalovirus exposure and HLA in healthy donors. Researchers ran the PCR with 60 Vbeta and 13 Jbeta primers. Generated by immunoSEQ multiplex PCR, the TCRdb table keeps only in-frame clones and is missing some. This table has 130,000 or so clones, 73% appearing once. Material: PBMCs. The source is a woman in her thirties or forties in good health and CMV-seropositive.

A word on this clone: At one end the junction does not follow the germline gene, possibly because of a read error. The V and J genes are TRBV7-9 and TRBJ1-1; D is undetermined. Per germline, CDR1 SEHNR and CDR2 FQNEAQ (reference sequence). The CDR3 runs to 16 residues. CDR3 bases: TGTTCCAGCAGCTTGTTGGTGCAGGTCGGGAACACTGAAGCTTTCTTT. Protein: CSSSLLVQVGNTEAFF.

The V call is TRBV27, the J call TRBJ2-5, with 8 bases aligning to TRBD1. CDR3 length: 14 residues. The trim removed 5 bases at V and 2 bases at J, leaving 4 bases unmatched. CDR1 is MNHEY and CDR2 is SMNVEV in the germline V gene (reference sequence). The CDR3: CASSPRTGQETQYF. The CDR3 region has the DNA TGTGCCAGCAGTCCACGGACAGGGCAAGAGACCCAGTACTTC.

The sample holds one count of this clone. This chain links TRBV10-1 with TRBJ2-7; tentatively, D is TRBD2 (6 bases). CDR3 length: 13 residues. From germline, CDR1 is WNHNN and CDR2 SYGVQD (reference sequence). CDR3 sequence (DNA): TGCGCCAGCAGTCTTCAAACCGGGACTGGGGTAACGGTC. It is translated as CASSLQTGTGVTV.

V and J are TRBV7-8 and TRBJ2-2; D possibly corresponds to TRBD2 (6 bases). V shed 5 bases and J shed 2 bases, with 15 bases lying between them. Germline values: CDR1 SGHVS, CDR2 FQNEAQ. CDR3 length: 16 residues. The CDR3 DNA sequence: TGTGCCAGCAGCACGAACCTGGAGGGAAACACCGGGGAGCTGTTTTTT. This encodes CASSTNLEGNTGELFF.

The rearrangement uses TRBV2 and TRBJ1-2; TRBD1 matches 8 bases. Per germline, CDR1 SNHLY and CDR2 FYNNEI. CDR3 size: 13 residues. Trimming cost V 6 bases and J 6 bases; bases outside gene matches: 6. In DNA form, the CDR3 reads TGTGCCAGCAGACCAGACAGGGGAGATGGCTACACCTTC. It codes for CASRPDRGDGYTF. Full variable domain (rest looked up from reference TRBV2 and TRBJ1-2): EPEVTQTPSHQVTQMGQEVILRCVPISNHLYFYWYRQILGQKVEFLVSFYNNEISEKSEIFDDQFSVERPDGSNFTLKIRSTKLEDSAMYFCASRPDRGDGYTFGSGTRLTVV.

J is TRBJ1-4 and V is TRBV28, with 7 bases that match TRBD1. Looked up from germline, CDR1 is MDHEN and CDR2 is SYDVKM. The CDR3 has 17 residues. The V and J ends lost 4 bases and 2 bases, in that order; junction bases with no gene match: 10. Here the CDR3 DNA reads TGTGCCAGCAGTTCTGACAGGGATTCGGGCACTAATGAAAAACTGTTTTTT. Amino acid sequence: CASSSDRDSGTNEKLFF.